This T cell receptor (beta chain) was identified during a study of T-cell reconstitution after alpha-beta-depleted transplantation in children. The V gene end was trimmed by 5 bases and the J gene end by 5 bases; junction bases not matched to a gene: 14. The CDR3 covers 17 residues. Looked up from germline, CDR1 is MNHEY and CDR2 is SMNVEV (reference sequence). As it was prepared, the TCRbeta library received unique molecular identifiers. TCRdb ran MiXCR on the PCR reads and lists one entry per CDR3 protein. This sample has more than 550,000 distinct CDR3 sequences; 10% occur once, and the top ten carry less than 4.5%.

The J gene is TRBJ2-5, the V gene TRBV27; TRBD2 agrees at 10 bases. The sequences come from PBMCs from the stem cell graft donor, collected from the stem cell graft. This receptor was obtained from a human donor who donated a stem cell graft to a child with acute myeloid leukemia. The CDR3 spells CASSRDQLAGRRETQYF. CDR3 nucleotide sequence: TGTGCCAGCAGTCGCGACCAACTAGCGGGGAGGAGGGAGACCCAGTACTTC.